This T cell receptor (beta chain) was recorded in a study of CD4 T cells in relation to SARS-CoV-2 and coronaviruses. The CDR3 is 14 amino acids. The germline V gene encodes CDR1 SGHNT and CDR2 YYREEE (reference sequence). The V and J ends lost 4 bases and 3 bases respectively, with 14 bases between them. Whole-study findings and limits: According to naive versus memory sequencing, detected responses are memory recall, not newly primed. Crossreactivity was assessed only for spike protein, not other viral proteins.

Notes on this clone: Antigen unknown.

Sequencing was performed with immunoSEQ multiplex PCR; in TCRdb, only in-frame clones are kept and a portion is missing. The table includes approximately 37,000 clones, 80% to 90% detected once. The material sequenced was memory CD4+ T cells from PBMCs. The sequence was obtained from an adult with COVID-19. V usage is TRBV5-4 and J usage is TRBJ2-7, with D perhaps assigned TRBD1 or TRBD2 (6 bases each). The CDR3 DNA follows: TGTGCCAGCAGCAACGGGGGCTTAGGCTACGAGCAGTACTTC. It codes for CASSNGGLGYEQYF. Full variable domain (outside the CDR3, taken from reference TRBV5-4 and TRBJ2-7): ETGVTQSPTHLIKTRGQQVTLRCSSQSGHNTVSWYQQALGQGPQFIFQYYREEENGRGNFPPRFSGLQFPNYSSELNVNALELDDSALYLCASSNGGLGYEQYFGPGTRLTVT.